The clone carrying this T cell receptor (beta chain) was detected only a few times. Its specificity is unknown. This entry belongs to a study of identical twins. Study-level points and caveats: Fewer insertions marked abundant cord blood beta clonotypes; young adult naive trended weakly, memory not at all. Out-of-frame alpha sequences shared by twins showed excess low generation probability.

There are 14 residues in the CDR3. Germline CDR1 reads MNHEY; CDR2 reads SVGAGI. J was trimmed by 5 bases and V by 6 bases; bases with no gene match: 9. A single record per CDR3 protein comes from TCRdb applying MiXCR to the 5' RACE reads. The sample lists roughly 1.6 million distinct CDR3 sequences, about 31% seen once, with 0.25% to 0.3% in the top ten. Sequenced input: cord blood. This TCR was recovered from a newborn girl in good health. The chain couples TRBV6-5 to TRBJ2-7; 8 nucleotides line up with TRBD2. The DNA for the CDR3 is TGTGCCAGCAGACCTAGACTAGCGTTAGACGAGCAGTACTTC. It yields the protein CASRPRLALDEQYF.